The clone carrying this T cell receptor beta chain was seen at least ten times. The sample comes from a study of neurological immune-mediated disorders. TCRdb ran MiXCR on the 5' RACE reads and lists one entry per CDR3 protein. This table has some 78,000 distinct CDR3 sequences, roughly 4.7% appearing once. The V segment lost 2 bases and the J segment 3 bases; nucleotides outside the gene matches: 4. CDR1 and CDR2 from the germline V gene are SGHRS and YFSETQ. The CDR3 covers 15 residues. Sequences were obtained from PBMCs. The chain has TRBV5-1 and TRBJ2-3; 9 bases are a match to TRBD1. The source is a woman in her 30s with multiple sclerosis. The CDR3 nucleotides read TGCGCCAGCAGCTTCGGACAGGGGAGGACAGATACGCAGTATTTT. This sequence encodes CASSFGQGRTDTQYF.